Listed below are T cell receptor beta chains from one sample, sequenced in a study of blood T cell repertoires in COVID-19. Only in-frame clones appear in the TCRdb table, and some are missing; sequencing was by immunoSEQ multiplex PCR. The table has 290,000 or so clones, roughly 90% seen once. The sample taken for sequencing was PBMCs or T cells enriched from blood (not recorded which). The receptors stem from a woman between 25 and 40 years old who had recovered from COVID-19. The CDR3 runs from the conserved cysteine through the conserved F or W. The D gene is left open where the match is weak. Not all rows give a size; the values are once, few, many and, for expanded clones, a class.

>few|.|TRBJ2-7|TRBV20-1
TGCAGTGCTAGTTGGGTCAGGGCAGGAGGGTACGAGCAGTACTTC
CSASWVRAGGYEQYF
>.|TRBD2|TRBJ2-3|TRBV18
TGTGCCAGCTCAGAAAGGCTAGCGGGGAGCACAGATACGCAGTATTTT
CASSERLAGSTDTQYF
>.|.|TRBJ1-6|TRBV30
TGTGCCTGGACCACGGGATACAATAATTCACCCCTCCACTTT
CAWTTGYNNSPLHF
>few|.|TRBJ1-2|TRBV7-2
TGTGCCAGCAGCTCGACAGGACCCACTAACTATGGCTACACCTTC
CASSSTGPTNYGYTF
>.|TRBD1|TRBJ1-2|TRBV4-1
TGCGCCAGCAGCCATCAGGGACAGGGGAACTATGGCTACACCTTC
CASSHQGQGNYGYTF
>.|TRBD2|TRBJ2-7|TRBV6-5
TGTGCCAGCAGTTACTTCTCCGGGAGGGCCGTGGGGGAGCAGTACTTC
CASSYFSGRAVGEQYF
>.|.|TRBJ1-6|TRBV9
TGTGCCAGCAGCGTAGGCGGGGGCTATAATTCACCCCTCCACTTT
CASSVGGGYNSPLHF
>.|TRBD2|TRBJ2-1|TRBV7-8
TGTGCCAGCAGCCTCGGGGCGGGTGCGGGAGGGTGGAGCTCCTACAATGAGCAGTTCTTC
CASSLGAGAGGWSSYNEQFF
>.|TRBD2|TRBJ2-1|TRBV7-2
TGTGCCAGCAGCTTAGGGACTAGCGGGAGTCGAGAGCAGTTCTTC
CASSLGTSGSREQFF
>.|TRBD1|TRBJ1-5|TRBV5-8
TGTGCCAGCAGCTTCCAGGACAGGGGCCATCAGCCCCAGCATTTT
CASSFQDRGHQPQHF
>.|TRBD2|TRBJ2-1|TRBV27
TGTGCCAGCAGTTTAAGGCCTAGCGGATACAATGAGCAGTTCTTC
CASSLRPSGYNEQFF
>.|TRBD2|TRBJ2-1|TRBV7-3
TGTGCCAGCAGCCCGTCTAGCGGGAGGAATTCTGAGCAGTTCTTC
CASSPSSGRNSEQFF
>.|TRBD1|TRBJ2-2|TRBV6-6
TGTGCCACCTCTTGGGGACAGGGTTGGACCGGGGAGCTGTTTTTT
CATSWGQGWTGELFF
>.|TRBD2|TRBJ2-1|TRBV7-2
TGTGCCAGCAGCCCATTAGCGTTAGCGGGAGGGCCGGAATTCTTC
CASSPLALAGGPEFF
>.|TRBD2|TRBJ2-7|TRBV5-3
TGTGCCAGAACGGGGGGCTACGAGCAGTACTTC
CARTGGYEQYF
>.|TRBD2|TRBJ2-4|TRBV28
TGTGCCAGCAGTTCCCTCATCCTTACTAGCGGGAGTGGTGACATTCAGTACTTC
CASSSLILTSGSGDIQYF
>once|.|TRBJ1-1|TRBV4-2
TGTGCCAGCAGCCAAGGGACCAGGGTGAACACTGAAGCTTTCTTT
CASSQGTRVNTEAFF
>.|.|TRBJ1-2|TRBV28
TGTGCCAGCAGTCGCCTAGGACAGAGAAACTATGGCTACACCTTC
CASSRLGQRNYGYTF
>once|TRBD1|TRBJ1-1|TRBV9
TGTGCCAGCAGCGGACCGGGACAGGGAACGTTCGCTGAAGCTTTCTTT
CASSGPGQGTFAEAFF
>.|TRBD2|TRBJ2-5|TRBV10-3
TGTGCCATCAGTGAGTCTGTTATGAGCGGGAGTAAAGAGACCCAGTACTTC
CAISESVMSGSKETQYF
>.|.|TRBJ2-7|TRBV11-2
TGTGCCAGCAGCTCCGGTATGGTGCAGGGTACCTACGAGCAGTACTTC
CASSSGMVQGTYEQYF
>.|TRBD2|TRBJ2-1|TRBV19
TGTGCCAGTAATAGCGGGAGAGGGGGCAATGAGCAGTTCTTC
CASNSGRGGNEQFF
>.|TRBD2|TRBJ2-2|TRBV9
TGTGCCAGCAGCTCCGGGACTAGCGGGTACTATTTCACCGGGGAGCTGTTTTTT
CASSSGTSGYYFTGELFF
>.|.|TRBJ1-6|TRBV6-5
TGTGCCAGCAGTTTGAGCGAAGCAGGGTTCGGTTCACCCCTCCACTTT
CASSLSEAGFGSPLHF
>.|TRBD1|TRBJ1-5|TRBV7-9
TGTGCCAGCAGCATTTGGACAGGGGGCTTGAGGAATCAGCCCCAGCATTTT
CASSIWTGGLRNQPQHF
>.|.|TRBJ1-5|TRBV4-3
TGCGCCAGCAGCCAAGCGCAGGGACTCAATCAGCCCCAGCATTTT
CASSQAQGLNQPQHF
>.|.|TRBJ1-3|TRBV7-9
TGTGCCAGCAGCTTAGACAGGGCTGGAAACACCATATATTTT
CASSLDRAGNTIYF
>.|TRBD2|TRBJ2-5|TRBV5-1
TGCGCCAGCAGCTATATTAGCGGGTACCAAGAGACCCAGTACTTC
CASSYISGYQETQYF
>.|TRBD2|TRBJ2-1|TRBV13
TGTGCCAGCAGCTTAAATAGGCTAGCGGGAGAGCGCAACAATGAGCAGTTCTTC
CASSLNRLAGERNNEQFF
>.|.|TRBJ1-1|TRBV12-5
TGTGCTAGTGGACTGGGGACACCTGACACTGAAGCTTTCTTT
CASGLGTPDTEAFF
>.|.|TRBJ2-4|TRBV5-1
TGCGCCAGCAGCTCGGGTGAAATTATAAACATTCAGTACTTC
CASSSGEIINIQYF
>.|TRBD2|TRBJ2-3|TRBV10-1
TGCGCCAGCAGTGAGGCCAGAGCGGGAGTAAACACAGATACGCAGTATTTT
CASSEARAGVNTDTQYF
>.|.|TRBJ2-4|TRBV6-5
TGTGCCACCCTTATCGAGCGGCTAGCCAAAAACATTCAGTACTTC
CATLIERLAKNIQYF
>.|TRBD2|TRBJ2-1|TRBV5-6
TGTGCCAGCAGCTTGGGACTAGCGGGAGACAATGAGCAGTTCTTC
CASSLGLAGDNEQFF
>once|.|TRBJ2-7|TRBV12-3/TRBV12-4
TGTGCCAGCAGCCAAGGGGCCTCCGAGCAGTACTTC
CASSQGASEQYF
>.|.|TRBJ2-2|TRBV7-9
TGTGCCAGCAGCCCCGACGGGACACAGAACACCGGGGAGCTGTTTTTT
CASSPDGTQNTGELFF
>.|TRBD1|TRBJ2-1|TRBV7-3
TGTGCCAGCAGCTCCCGGGACAGCTACAATGAGCAGTTCTTC
CASSSRDSYNEQFF
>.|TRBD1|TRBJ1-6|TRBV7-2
TGTGCCAGCAGGGGACAGGGGATGGGAAATTCACCCCTCCACTTT
CASRGQGMGNSPLHF
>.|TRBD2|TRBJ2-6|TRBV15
TGTGCCACCAGCGGGGGACTACCTGGGGCCAACGTCCTGACTTTC
CATSGGLPGANVLTF
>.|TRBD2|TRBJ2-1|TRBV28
TGTGCCAGCAGTTCGGGGACTAGGAGCAATGAGCAGTTCTTC
CASSSGTRSNEQFF
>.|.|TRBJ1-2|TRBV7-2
TGTGCCAGCAGCCGGACGGGGGCTAACTATGGCTACACCTTC
CASSRTGANYGYTF
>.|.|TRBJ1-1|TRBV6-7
TGTGCCAGCAGTTCCTCGACACGCCGCACTGAAGAAGCTTTCTTT
CASSSSTRRTEEAFF
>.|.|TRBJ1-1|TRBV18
TGTGCCAGCTCACGGTTAGGGGACACTGAAGCTTTCTTT
CASSRLGDTEAFF
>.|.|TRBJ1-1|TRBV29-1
TGCAGCAGTGACAGCCTGAACACTGAAGCTTTCTTT
CSSDSLNTEAFF
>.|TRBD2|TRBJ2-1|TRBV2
TGTGCCAGCAGACGACTAGCGGGAGGGACGAATGAGCAGTTCTTC
CASRRLAGGTNEQFF
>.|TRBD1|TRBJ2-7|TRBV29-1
TGCAGCGTTGAAGGACAGGGGTTTTACTCCTACGAGCAGTACTTC
CSVEGQGFYSYEQYF
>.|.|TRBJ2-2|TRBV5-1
TGCGCCAGCAGCTTGGTTCGTACGAACACCGGGGAGCTGTTTTTT
CASSLVRTNTGELFF
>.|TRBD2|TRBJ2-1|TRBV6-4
TGTGCCAGCAGTGACAGGGTAGCGGGAGGGGTCAATGAGCAGTTCTTC
CASSDRVAGGVNEQFF
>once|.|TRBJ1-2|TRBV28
TGTGCCAGCAGTATAAGTCGCGGGGTTTTTCGCTATGGCTACACCTTC
CASSISRGVFRYGYTF
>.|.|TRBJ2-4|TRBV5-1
TGCGCCAGCAGCTTGCGCAGGGGCCAAAACATTCAGTACTTC
CASSLRRGQNIQYF
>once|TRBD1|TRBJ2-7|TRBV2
TGTGCCAGCAGCGTCAATACCGGGACAGGGATCCACGAGCAGTACTTC
CASSVNTGTGIHEQYF
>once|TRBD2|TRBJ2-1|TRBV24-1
TGTGCCACCAGTGACCTGGGGGGGGATGAGCAGTTCTTC
CATSDLGGDEQFF
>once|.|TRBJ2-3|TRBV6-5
TGTGCCAGCAGTTATAACTTTCTCACCCGCACAGATACGCAGTATTTT
CASSYNFLTRTDTQYF